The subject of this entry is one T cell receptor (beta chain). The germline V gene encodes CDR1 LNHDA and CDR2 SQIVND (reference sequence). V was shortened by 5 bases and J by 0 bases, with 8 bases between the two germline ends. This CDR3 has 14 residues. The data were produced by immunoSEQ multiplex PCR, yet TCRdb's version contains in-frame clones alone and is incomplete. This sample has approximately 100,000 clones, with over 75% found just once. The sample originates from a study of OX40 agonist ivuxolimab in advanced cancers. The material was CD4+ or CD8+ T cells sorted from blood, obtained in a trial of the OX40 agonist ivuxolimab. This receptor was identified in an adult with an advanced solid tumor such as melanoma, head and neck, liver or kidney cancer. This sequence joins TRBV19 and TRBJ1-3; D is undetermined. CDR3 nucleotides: TGTGCCAGTAGTTCGGCAATCTCTGGAAACACCATATATTTT. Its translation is CASSSAISGNTIYF.